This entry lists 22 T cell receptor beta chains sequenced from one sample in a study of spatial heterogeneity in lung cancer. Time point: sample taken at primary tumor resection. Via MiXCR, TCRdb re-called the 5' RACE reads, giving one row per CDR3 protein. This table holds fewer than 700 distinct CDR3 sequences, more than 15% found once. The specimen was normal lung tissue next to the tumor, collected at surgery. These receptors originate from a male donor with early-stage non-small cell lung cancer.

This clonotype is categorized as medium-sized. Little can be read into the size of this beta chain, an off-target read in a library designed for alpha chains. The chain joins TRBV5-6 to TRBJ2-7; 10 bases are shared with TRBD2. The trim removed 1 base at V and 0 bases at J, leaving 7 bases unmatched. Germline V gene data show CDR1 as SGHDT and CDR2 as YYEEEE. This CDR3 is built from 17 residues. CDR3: CASSLRLAGVDSYEQYF. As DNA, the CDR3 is TGTGCCAGCAGCTTGCGGCTAGCGGGAGTGGACTCCTACGAGCAGTACTTC. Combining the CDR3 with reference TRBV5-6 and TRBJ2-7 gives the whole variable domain DAGVTQSPTHLIKTRGQQVTLRCSPKSGHDTVSWYQQALGQGPQFIFQYYEEEERQRGNFPDRFSGHQFPNYSSELNVNALLLGDSALYLCASSLRLAGVDSYEQYFGPGTRLTVT.

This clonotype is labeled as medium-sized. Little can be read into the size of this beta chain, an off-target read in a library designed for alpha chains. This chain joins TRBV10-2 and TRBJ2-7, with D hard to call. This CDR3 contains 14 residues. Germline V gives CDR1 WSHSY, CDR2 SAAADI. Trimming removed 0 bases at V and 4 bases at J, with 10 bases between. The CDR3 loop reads CASSESPGYYEQYF. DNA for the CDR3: TGCGCCAGCAGTGAGTCGCCGGGTTATTACGAGCAGTACTTC.

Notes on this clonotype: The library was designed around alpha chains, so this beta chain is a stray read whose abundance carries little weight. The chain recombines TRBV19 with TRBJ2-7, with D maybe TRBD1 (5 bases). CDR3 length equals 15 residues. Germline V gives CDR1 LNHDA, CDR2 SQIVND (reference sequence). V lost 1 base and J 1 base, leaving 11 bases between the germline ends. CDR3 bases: TGTGCCAGTAGTATAGCGGCAGGGCAATCCTACGAGCAGTACTTC. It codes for CASSIAAGQSYEQYF.

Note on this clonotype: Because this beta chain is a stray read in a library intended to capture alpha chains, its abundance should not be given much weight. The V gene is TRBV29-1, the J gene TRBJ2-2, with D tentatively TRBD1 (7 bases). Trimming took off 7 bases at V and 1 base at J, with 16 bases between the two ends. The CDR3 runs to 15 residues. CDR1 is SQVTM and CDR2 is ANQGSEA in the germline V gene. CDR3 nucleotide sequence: TGCAGCGCTGGGGGCGGGACAGAGAACACCGGGGAGCTGTTTTTT. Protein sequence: CSAGGGTENTGELFF.

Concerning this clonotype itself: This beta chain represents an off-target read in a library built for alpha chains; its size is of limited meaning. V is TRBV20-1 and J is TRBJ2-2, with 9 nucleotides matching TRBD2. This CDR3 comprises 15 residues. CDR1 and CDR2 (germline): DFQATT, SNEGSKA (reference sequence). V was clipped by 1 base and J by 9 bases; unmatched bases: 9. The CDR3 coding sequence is TGCAGTGCTAGAGCCGGGACTAGCTGGTTCCGGGAGCTGTTTTTT. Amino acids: CSARAGTSWFRELFF.

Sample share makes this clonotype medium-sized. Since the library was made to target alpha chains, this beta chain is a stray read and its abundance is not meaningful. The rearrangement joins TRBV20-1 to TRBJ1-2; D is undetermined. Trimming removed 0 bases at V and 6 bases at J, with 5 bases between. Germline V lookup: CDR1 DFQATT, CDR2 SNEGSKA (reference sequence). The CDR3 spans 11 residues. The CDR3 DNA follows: TGCAGTGCTAGAGATTTTGATGGCTACACCTTC. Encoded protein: CSARDFDGYTF.

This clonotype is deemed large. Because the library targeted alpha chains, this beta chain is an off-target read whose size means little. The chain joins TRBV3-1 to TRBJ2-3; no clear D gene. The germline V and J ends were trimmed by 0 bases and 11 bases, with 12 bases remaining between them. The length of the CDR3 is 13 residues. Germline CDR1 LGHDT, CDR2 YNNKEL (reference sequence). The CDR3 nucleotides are TGTGCCAGCAGCCAAGATGGGCTATTCAGGCAGTATTTT. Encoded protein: CASSQDGLFRQYF.

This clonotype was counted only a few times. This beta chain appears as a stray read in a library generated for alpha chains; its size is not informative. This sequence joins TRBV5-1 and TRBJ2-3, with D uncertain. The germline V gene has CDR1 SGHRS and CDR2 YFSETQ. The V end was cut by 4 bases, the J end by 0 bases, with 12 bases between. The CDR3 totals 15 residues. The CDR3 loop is CASSPLDLSTDTQYF. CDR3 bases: TGCGCCAGCAGCCCGTTGGACCTCAGCACAGATACGCAGTATTTT.

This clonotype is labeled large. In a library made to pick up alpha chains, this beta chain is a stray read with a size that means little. The CDR3 is CASTKRTGRSGELFF. As DNA, the CDR3 is TGTGCCAGCACCAAACGGACAGGGCGGTCCGGGGAGCTGTTTTTT. The genes are TRBV12-3 or TRBV12-4 and TRBJ2-2; 8 nucleotides align to TRBD1. This CDR3 spans 15 amino acids. Trimming cost V 7 bases and J 6 bases; bases outside gene matches: 10.

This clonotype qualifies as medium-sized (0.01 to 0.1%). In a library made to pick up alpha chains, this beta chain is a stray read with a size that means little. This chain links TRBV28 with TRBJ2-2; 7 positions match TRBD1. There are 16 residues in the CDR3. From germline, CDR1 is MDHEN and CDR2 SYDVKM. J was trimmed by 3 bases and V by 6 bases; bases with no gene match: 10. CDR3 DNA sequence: TGTGCCAGCAGCCATCACAGGGGAAGCGACACCGGGGAGCTGTTTTTT. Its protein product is CASSHHRGSDTGELFF.

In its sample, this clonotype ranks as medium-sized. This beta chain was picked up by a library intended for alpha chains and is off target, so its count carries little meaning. CDR3 region: CAWRSGFEQFF. The CDR3 nucleotides are TGTGCCTGGAGGTCTGGGTTTGAGCAGTTCTTC. The V gene is TRBV30, the J gene TRBJ2-1; no clear D gene. The CDR3 totals 11 residues. Germline-derived CDR1 and CDR2 are GTSNPN and SVGIG (reference sequence). The germline V and J ends were trimmed by 3 bases and 9 bases, with 9 bases remaining between them.

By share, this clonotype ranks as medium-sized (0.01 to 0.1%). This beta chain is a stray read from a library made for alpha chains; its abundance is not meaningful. The CDR3 DNA reads TGTGCCAGCAGCCCCGGGGATTACCGGGAAAACCTCGAGCAGTACTTC. Its translation: CASSPGDYRENLEQYF. The chain joins TRBV6-6 to TRBJ2-7; a weak D match, TRBD2 (5 bases). V dropped 6 bases and J dropped 6 bases, with 24 bases sitting between them. The CDR3 has 16 residues. CDR1 and CDR2 from the germline V gene are MNHNY and SVGAGI (reference sequence).

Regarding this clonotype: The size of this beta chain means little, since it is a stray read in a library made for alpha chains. The CDR3 loop is CASSFLLGTDTQYF. The CDR3 DNA reads TGTGCCAGCAGTTTCCTTTTGGGTACAGATACGCAGTATTTT. This chain uses TRBV28 with TRBJ2-3, with D uncertain. Germline CDR1 and CDR2: MDHEN and SYDVKM. The V end lost 3 bases, the J end lost 3 bases, and 10 bases lay between the germline ends. There are 14 residues in the CDR3.

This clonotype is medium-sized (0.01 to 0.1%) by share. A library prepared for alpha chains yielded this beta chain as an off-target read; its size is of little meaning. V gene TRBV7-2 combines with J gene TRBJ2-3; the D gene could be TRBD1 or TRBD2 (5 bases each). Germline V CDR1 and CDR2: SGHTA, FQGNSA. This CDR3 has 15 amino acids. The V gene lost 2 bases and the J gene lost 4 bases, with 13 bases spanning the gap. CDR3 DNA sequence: TGTGCCAGCAGCTTAAGAGGGCAGGGTCCAGATACGCAGTATTTT. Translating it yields CASSLRGQGPDTQYF.

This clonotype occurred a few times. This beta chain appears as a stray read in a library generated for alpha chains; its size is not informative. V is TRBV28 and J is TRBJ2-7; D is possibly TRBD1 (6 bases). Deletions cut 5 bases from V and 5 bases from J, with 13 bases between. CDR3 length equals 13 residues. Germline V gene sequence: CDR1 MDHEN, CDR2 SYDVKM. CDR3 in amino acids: CASSRQVDHEQYF. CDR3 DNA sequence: TGTGCCAGCAGTCGACAGGTAGACCACGAGCAGTACTTC.

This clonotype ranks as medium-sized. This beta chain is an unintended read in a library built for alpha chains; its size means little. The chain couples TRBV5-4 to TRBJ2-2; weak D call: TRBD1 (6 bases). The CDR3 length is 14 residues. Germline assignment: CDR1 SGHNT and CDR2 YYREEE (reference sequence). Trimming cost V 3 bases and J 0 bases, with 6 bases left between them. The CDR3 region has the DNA TGTGCCAGCAGCTGGACAGCGAACACCGGGGAGCTGTTTTTT. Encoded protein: CASSWTANTGELFF.

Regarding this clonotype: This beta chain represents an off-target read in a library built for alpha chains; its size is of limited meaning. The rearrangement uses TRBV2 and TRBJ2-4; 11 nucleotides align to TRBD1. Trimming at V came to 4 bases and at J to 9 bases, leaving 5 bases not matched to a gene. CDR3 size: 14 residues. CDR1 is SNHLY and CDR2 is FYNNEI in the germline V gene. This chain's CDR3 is CASSAGTGGTIQYF. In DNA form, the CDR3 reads TGTGCCAGCAGTGCCGGGACAGGGGGGACCATTCAGTACTTC.

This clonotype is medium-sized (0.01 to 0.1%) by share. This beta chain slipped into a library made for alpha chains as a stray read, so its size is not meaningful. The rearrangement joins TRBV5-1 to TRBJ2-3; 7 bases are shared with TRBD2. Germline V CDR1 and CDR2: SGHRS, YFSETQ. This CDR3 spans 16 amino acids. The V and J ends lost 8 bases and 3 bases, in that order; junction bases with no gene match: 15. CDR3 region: CASTPEGQRGTDTQYF. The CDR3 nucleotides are TGCGCCAGTACGCCGGAGGGCCAGCGGGGAACAGATACGCAGTATTTT.

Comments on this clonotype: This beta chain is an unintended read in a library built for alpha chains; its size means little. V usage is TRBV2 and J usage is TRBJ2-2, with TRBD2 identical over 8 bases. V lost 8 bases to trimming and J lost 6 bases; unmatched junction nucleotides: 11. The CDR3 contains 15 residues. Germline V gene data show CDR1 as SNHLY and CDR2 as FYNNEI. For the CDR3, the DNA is TGTGCCAGCGAAGGAGAAGCGGGAGTTGCCGGGGAGCTGTTTTTT. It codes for CASEGEAGVAGELFF.

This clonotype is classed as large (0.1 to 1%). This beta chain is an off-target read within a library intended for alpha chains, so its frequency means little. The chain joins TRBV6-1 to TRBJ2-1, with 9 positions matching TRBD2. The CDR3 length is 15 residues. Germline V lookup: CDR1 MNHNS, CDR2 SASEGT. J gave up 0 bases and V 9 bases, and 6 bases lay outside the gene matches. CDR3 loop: CASKREASSYNEQFF. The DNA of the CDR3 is TGTGCCAGTAAGCGGGAGGCAAGCTCCTACAATGAGCAGTTCTTC.

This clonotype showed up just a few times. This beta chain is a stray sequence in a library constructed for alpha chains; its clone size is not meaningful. As DNA, the CDR3 is TGTGCCAGTAGTATACTGGCGGGGGAGGACGAGCAGTACTTC. Residues: CASSILAGEDEQYF. The J gene is TRBJ2-7, the V gene TRBV19; 7 nucleotides match TRBD2. The CDR3 has 14 residues. V shed 2 bases and J 5 bases; nucleotides not matched to a gene: 6. Per the germline V gene, CDR1 is LNHDA and CDR2 is SQIVND (reference sequence).

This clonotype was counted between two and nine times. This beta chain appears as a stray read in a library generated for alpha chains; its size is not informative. CDR3 residues: CSARTTGMRDQPQHF. In DNA form, the CDR3 reads TGCAGTGCTAGAACAACAGGGATGAGGGATCAGCCCCAGCATTTT. The chain couples TRBV20-1 to TRBJ1-5, with TRBD1 as a possible D gene (6 bases). Trimming pared 2 bases from V and 5 bases from J, leaving 16 bases between. The CDR3 extends over 15 amino acids. Germline lookup yields CDR1 DFQATT and CDR2 SNEGSKA (reference sequence).